These 20 T cell receptor beta chains came from one sample sequenced in a study of blood T cell dynamics during melanoma immunotherapy. Sample time point: pre-treatment baseline. The table came from immunoSEQ multiplex PCR; TCRdb's copy has only in-frame clones and leaves some out. The data hold 8,500 to 11,000 clones, with around 83% observed a single time. This specimen consisted of blood, obtained from a patient treated with checkpoint blockade. The receptors come from a human donor with melanoma.

The chain employs TRBV6-1 and TRBJ2-7; TRBD2 matches at 7 bases. Looked up from germline, CDR1 is MNHNS and CDR2 is SASEGT. V trimming: 6 bases; J trimming: 2 bases; junction bases outside the gene matches: 10. This CDR3 comprises 15 residues. The CDR3 DNA is TGTGCCAGCAGCATACCTAGCGGAACCCCCTACGAGCAGTACTTC. This codes for CASSIPSGTPYEQYF.

The chain joins TRBV6-5 to TRBJ2-7; possibly TRBD1 or TRBD2 for D (5 bases each). The CDR3 covers 14 residues. V was cut by 7 bases and J by 0 bases, with 13 bases left in between. Germline CDR1 is MNHEY and CDR2 is SVGAGI. The CDR3 DNA reads as TGTGCCAGCAAGCCGGGACGAAACTCCTACGAGCAGTACTTC. Amino acid sequence: CASKPGRNSYEQYF.

CDR3 DNA sequence: TGTGCCAGCAGGGACGTTCTCTATAATTCACCCCTCCACTTT. Its translation is CASRDVLYNSPLHF. This sequence joins TRBV6-6 and TRBJ1-6; D remains ambiguous. In germline, CDR1 is MNHNY, CDR2 SVGAGI (reference sequence). V was pared by 6 bases and J by 3 bases, with 9 bases between. There are 14 residues in the CDR3.

The chain has TRBV12-5 and TRBJ2-7; TRBD1 aligns across 9 bases. The CDR3 spans 16 residues. V lost 0 bases and J lost 1; bases outside the gene matches: 4. Germline V gene sequence: CDR1 LGHNT, CDR2 FRNRAP. The CDR3, as DNA: TGTGCTAGTGGTTTGGTACTGGGACAGGGTTCCTACGAGCAGTACTTC. Its protein product is CASGLVLGQGSYEQYF.

The rearrangement links TRBV7-8 to TRBJ1-5; D possibly corresponds to TRBD1 (6 bases). Germline assignment: CDR1 SGHVS and CDR2 FQNEAQ. The length of the CDR3 is 18 residues. The germline V and J ends were trimmed by 2 bases and 1 base, with 18 bases remaining between them. The CDR3 coding sequence is TGTGCCAGCAGCTTACTACGCCAGGGGACAACAAGCAATCAGCCCCAGCATTTT. Translation: CASSLLRQGTTSNQPQHF.

The chain links TRBV28 to TRBJ2-6, with D maybe TRBD2 (5 bases). V dropped 4 bases and J dropped 1 base, with 5 bases sitting between them. Looked up from germline, CDR1 is MDHEN and CDR2 is SYDVKM. The CDR3 consists of 14 residues. The CDR3: CASSSGSGANVLTF. The CDR3 region has the DNA TGTGCCAGCAGTTCGGGGTCTGGGGCCAACGTCCTGACTTTC. Together with reference TRBV28 and TRBJ2-6, the CDR3 gives the full variable domain: DVKVTQSSRYLVKRTGEKVFLECVQDMDHENMFWYRQDPGLGLRLIYFSYDVKMKEKGDIPEGYSVSREKKERFSLILESASTNQTSMYLCASSSGSGANVLTFGAGSRLTVL.

The V call is TRBV9, the J call TRBJ2-3, with unresolved D. From germline, CDR1 is SGDLS and CDR2 YYNGEE. Trimming left V 0 bases short and J 5 bases short, with 13 bases between. The CDR3 loop spans 15 amino acids. The CDR3 coding sequence is TGTGCCAGCAGCGTAGAAGCCGGGCGTGGAGATACGCAGTATTTT. It is translated as CASSVEAGRGDTQYF.

The J gene is TRBJ1-5, the V gene TRBV27; possibly TRBD1 for D (5 bases). Germline loops: CDR1 MNHEY, CDR2 SMNVEV (reference sequence). The CDR3 spans 15 residues. Trimming pared 5 bases from V and 3 bases from J, leaving 14 bases between. The CDR3 protein is CASSPLGGSNQPQHF. The CDR3 region has the DNA TGTGCCAGCAGTCCCCTCGGGGGGTCCAATCAGCCCCAGCATTTT.

The chain is built from TRBV11-2 and TRBJ1-1; perhaps TRBD1 as D (5 bases). The CDR3 has 14 amino acids. Germline assignment: CDR1 SGHAT and CDR2 FQNNGV. The V end was cut by 4 bases, the J end by 4 bases, with 13 bases between. This CDR3 is CASSSASGGTEAFF. The CDR3 DNA sequence: TGTGCCAGCAGCTCAGCCTCGGGGGGCACTGAAGCTTTCTTT. The whole variable domain, remainder taken from reference TRBV11-2 and TRBJ1-1, is EAGVAQSPRYKIIEKRQSVAFWCNPISGHATLYWYQQILGQGPKLLIQFQNNGVVDDSQLPKDRFSAERLKGVDSTLKIQPAKLEDSAVYLCASSSASGGTEAFFGQGTRLTVV.

The V and J genes are TRBV30 and TRBJ1-2, with no clear D. The germline V and J ends were trimmed by 2 bases and 4 bases, with 11 bases remaining between them. The CDR3 runs to 13 residues. Germline loops: CDR1 GTSNPN, CDR2 SVGIG (reference sequence). CDR3 nucleotide sequence: TGTGCCTGGAGTTCGCCGCCCGGCTATGGCTACACCTTC. It yields the protein CAWSSPPGYGYTF.

The chain has TRBV29-1 and TRBJ2-2, with TRBD2 matching over 11 bases. After removal of 7 bases from V and 0 bases from J, the junction contained 7 bases not matched to a gene. Germline V gene lookup returns CDR1 SQVTM and CDR2 ANQGSEA. This CDR3 has 16 residues. The chain's CDR3 is CSGAGTSGTNTGELFF. The CDR3 DNA sequence: TGCAGCGGAGCCGGGACTAGCGGAACGAACACCGGGGAGCTGTTTTTT.

The chain uses TRBV30 and TRBJ2-2; D call uncertain. CDR1 is GTSNPN and CDR2 is SVGIG in the germline V gene (reference sequence). The CDR3 consists of 12 residues. V was pared by 7 bases and J by 4 bases, with 10 bases between. CDR3 DNA sequence: TGTGCCTTAGTGGGATTCACCGGGGAGCTGTTTTTT. It codes for CALVGFTGELFF.

The genes are TRBV10-3 and TRBJ2-4; the D call may be TRBD1 or TRBD2 (5 bases each). The CDR3 consists of 20 residues. The germline V gene encodes CDR1 ENHRY and CDR2 SYGVKD. V was clipped by 2 bases and J by 6 bases, with 29 bases between them. The CDR3 sequence: CAISEVRGEGHRQWLNIQYF. CDR3 nucleotide sequence: TGTGCCATCAGTGAGGTGAGGGGAGAGGGGCACCGCCAATGGCTAAACATTCAGTACTTC.

This chain uses TRBV5-5 with TRBJ2-2; the D is unclear. The germline V gene encodes CDR1 SGHKS and CDR2 YYEKEE (reference sequence). Trimming cost V 4 bases and J 1 base, with 5 bases left between them. This CDR3 contains 13 residues. The CDR3 loop is CASSLMNTGELFF. CDR3 coding DNA: TGTGCCAGCAGCCTAATGAACACCGGGGAGCTGTTTTTT.

This chain uses TRBV9 with TRBJ2-2, with TRBD2 matching over 8 bases. The germline gives CDR1 SGDLS, CDR2 YYNGEE. With 1 base clipped from V and 6 bases from J, the junction kept 2 bases outside the gene matches. The CDR3 length is 14 residues. The CDR3 spells CASSVLAGSGELFF. CDR3 coding DNA: TGTGCCAGCAGCGTACTAGCGGGTTCCGGGGAGCTGTTTTTT. The full variable domain, completed using reference TRBV9 and TRBJ2-2, is DSGVTQTPKHLITATGQRVTLRCSPRSGDLSVYWYQQSLDQGLQFLIQYYNGEERAKGNILERFSAQQFPDLHSELNLSSLELGDSALYFCASSVLAGSGELFFGEGSRLTVL.

This clone was seen more than once but under ten times. The chain combines TRBV12-5 with TRBJ2-7; the D is unclear. The ends were cut back, 5 bases at V and 5 bases at J, with 22 bases in the middle. Germline values: CDR1 LGHNT, CDR2 FRNRAP. The CDR3 is 16 amino acids. DNA of the CDR3: TGTGCTAGTGGTATCACCCCGGGTCTCTGGTTGGACGAGCAGTACTTC. Encoded protein: CASGITPGLWLDEQYF.

This chain links TRBV6-5 with TRBJ1-2; 7 bases fit TRBD1. The germline CDR1 and CDR2 sequences are MNHEY and SVGAGI. The V gene end was trimmed by 5 bases and the J gene end by 4 bases; junction bases not matched to a gene: 4. The CDR3 length is 13 residues. The DNA for the CDR3 is TGTGCCAGCAGTCCGGGACAGCTCTATGGCTACACCTTC. This encodes CASSPGQLYGYTF.

CDR3 DNA sequence: TGTGCCAGCAGCAAAGCCGAGACAGAACAAGAGACCCAGTACTTC. This codes for CASSKAETEQETQYF. This chain links TRBV21-1 with TRBJ2-5; the D call of TRBD1 is as the table states it, not checked on the DNA. TRBV21-1 is deemed a pseudogene. The CDR3 loop spans 15 amino acids.

This chain uses TRBV6-1 with TRBJ2-7; a possible D gene is TRBD1 (7 bases). The germline V and J ends were trimmed by 7 bases and 3 bases, with 16 bases remaining between them. The CDR3 is made up of 14 amino acids. Germline V lookup: CDR1 MNHNS, CDR2 SASEGT. The CDR3 DNA is TGTGCCAGCAACCGGCGGGACAGATACTACGAGCAGTACTTC. Translation gives CASNRRDRYYEQYF.

DNA for the CDR3: TGTGCCAGCAGCTTGGAATTGCGACAGACTACTAACTATGGCTACACCTTC. It codes for CASSLELRQTTNYGYTF. This rearrangement joins TRBV5-5 to TRBJ1-2; weak D call: TRBD1 (5 bases). The V gene's germline CDR1 is SGHKS and CDR2 YYEKEE (reference sequence). CDR3 length: 17 amino acids. V lost 0 bases and J lost 0, with 15 bases in between.